This TCR beta chain was sequenced in a study of T cells after yellow fever vaccination. The V gene's germline CDR1 is SGHRS and CDR2 YFSETQ. With 4 bases removed from V and 0 bases from J, the gap between germline ends came to 9 bases. The CDR3 contains 14 residues. As concerns this clonotype: Its cognate antigen is unknown.

UMIs and a universal primer site were added when TCR cDNA was made by 5'RACE template switching. TCRdb processed the 5' RACE reads anew with MiXCR; each CDR3 protein has one entry. The sample records around 610,000 distinct CDR3 sequences, roughly 13% being singletons. The study, taken as a whole, reports: Highly abundant clonotypes carried over from the bulk population could end up in FACS-sorted repertoires as contaminants. The CD4 compartment and the CD8 compartment contained a small share of clonotypes in common. Among primary-vaccination clones, most reappeared after the booster, at around 97% for CD4 and around 90% for CD8.

The chain is built from TRBV5-1 and TRBJ2-3, with D possibly matching TRBD2 (5 bases). The sequenced sample was PBMCs, obtained on the day of the yellow fever booster vaccination. The origin of this receptor is a man aged 25 to 45 who received the YFV17D yellow fever vaccine. The CDR3 region has the DNA TGCGCCAGCAGCCGTGGGGAGAGCACAGATACGCAGTATTTT. As protein: CASSRGESTDTQYF.